What follows are 5 T cell receptor beta chains derived from one specimen sequenced in a study of shared clonotypes between healthy human individuals. Measured with immunoSEQ multiplex PCR; TCRdb has only the in-frame clones, and not every one. There are millions of clones in the sample; about 92% occur only once, and about 0.13% lies in the top ten. Material for sequencing was naive CD4+ T cells sorted from blood. The subset was: CD45RA+ positively selected. These receptors were obtained from a man aged 18 to 30 in good health.

The chain recombines TRBV7-2 with TRBJ1-3; possibly TRBD1 for D (6 bases). Germline CDR1 is SGHTA and CDR2 is FQGNSA. This CDR3 has 14 amino acids. V lost 1 base and J lost 3, with 7 bases in between. CDR3 sequence reads: CASSLDRVGNTIYF. CDR3 sequence (DNA): TGTGCCAGCAGCTTAGACAGGGTTGGAAACACCATATATTTT.

This chain links TRBV27 with TRBJ2-1; 7 nucleotides match TRBD1. CDR1 and CDR2 from the germline V gene are MNHEY and SMNVEV (reference sequence). The J segment lost 8 bases and the V segment lost 6 bases, leaving 7 bases of the junction unmatched. The CDR3 spans 13 residues. The CDR3 loop reads CASSPTGYHEQFF. The CDR3 coding sequence is TGTGCCAGCAGCCCGACAGGGTATCATGAGCAGTTCTTC.

Only a few counts were recorded for this clone. The rearrangement uses TRBV30 and TRBJ1-5; D remains ambiguous. Trimming shortened V by 1 base and J by 1 base, and 8 bases separated the two germline ends. Germline V gene lookup returns CDR1 GTSNPN and CDR2 SVGIG (reference sequence). This CDR3 has 14 amino acids. This CDR3 reads CAWSGIRSNQPQHF. The CDR3 nucleotides read TGTGCCTGGAGTGGGATTCGCAGCAATCAGCCCCAGCATTTT.

The chain carries TRBV5-1 and TRBJ2-5; D may be TRBD1 or TRBD2 (5 bases each). The CDR3 has 16 residues. From germline, CDR1 is SGHRS and CDR2 YFSETQ. Trimming removed 4 bases at V and 2 bases at J, with 18 bases between. CDR3 sequence: CASSLGPRTGQETQYF. The CDR3, as DNA: TGCGCCAGCAGCCTGGGGCCTCGGACTGGACAAGAGACCCAGTACTTC.

The V call is TRBV6-1, the J call TRBJ2-2; 10 bases are shared with TRBD1. Germline CDR1 MNHNS, CDR2 SASEGT. V gave up 10 bases and J gave up 5 bases; unmatched junction bases: 7. The CDR3 has 14 amino acids. CDR3 sequence: CATRRDRGTGELFF. The CDR3 region has the DNA TGTGCCACCCGACGGGACAGGGGAACCGGGGAGCTGTTTTTT.